This entry lists 8 T cell receptor beta chains sequenced from one sample in a study of graft-versus-host responses after intestinal transplantation. Sequencing was performed with immunoSEQ multiplex PCR; in TCRdb, only in-frame clones are kept and a portion is missing. The repertoire consists of roughly 89,000 clones, with roughly 91% occurring once and the leading ten covering roughly 0.1%. Antigens for these TCRs are unknown. The starting material was unstimulated CD4+ T cells sorted from spleen or lymph node cells, obtained before intestinal transplant. Receptors originate from a human donor who received an intestinal transplant.

The rearrangement joins TRBV7-9 to TRBJ2-3, with 15 bases fitting TRBD2. The CDR3 length is 19 residues. Germline CDR1 reads SEHNR; CDR2 reads FQNEAQ (reference sequence). V was pared by 5 bases and J by 2 bases, with 11 bases of the junction left unmatched. The CDR3 spells CASSQGTSGGREYTDTQYF. CDR3 nucleotide sequence: TGTGCCAGCAGCCAAGGGACTAGCGGGGGGCGCGAATACACAGATACGCAGTATTTT.

The chain employs TRBV27 and TRBJ2-3; 9 nucleotides agree with TRBD2. The CDR3 has 15 residues. From germline, CDR1 is MNHEY and CDR2 SMNVEV (reference sequence). V shed 1 base and J 7 bases; nucleotides not matched to a gene: 6. The CDR3 reads CASSLLAGGKNTQYF. In DNA form, the CDR3 reads TGTGCCAGCAGTTTATTGGCGGGGGGGAAAAATACGCAGTATTTT.

This chain links TRBV5-6 with TRBJ2-1; TRBD2 aligns across 7 bases. Germline V gene data show CDR1 as SGHDT and CDR2 as YYEEEE. CDR3 length: 15 amino acids. The V and J ends lost 4 bases and 0 bases, in that order; junction bases with no gene match: 4. Here the CDR3 DNA reads TGTGCCAGCAGCCCCGGACTAGTCTCCTACAATGAGCAGTTCTTC. It yields the protein CASSPGLVSYNEQFF.

V is TRBV11-3 and J is TRBJ1-2, with 11 bases that match TRBD1. The length of the CDR3 is 16 residues. Germline V gives CDR1 SGHNT, CDR2 YENEEA. J gave up 4 bases and V 2 bases, and 6 bases lay outside the gene matches. The CDR3, as DNA: TGTGCCAGCAGCTTACCCGGGACAGGGGGGATCTATGGCTACACCTTC. This gives the protein CASSLPGTGGIYGYTF.

V gene TRBV29-1 combines with J gene TRBJ1-4; tentative D call: TRBD1 (5 bases). This CDR3 is built from 13 residues. Per germline, CDR1 SQVTM and CDR2 ANQGSEA. The germline V and J ends were trimmed by 4 bases and 8 bases, with 14 bases remaining between them. The DNA of the CDR3 is TGCAGCGTTGGGGGCCGAGGAGGGGAAAAACTGTTTTTT. This encodes CSVGGRGGEKLFF.

The CDR3 DNA is TGTGCCAGCACCGGCCGGGGGGCGGCAGATACGCAGTATTTT. Translation gives CASTGRGAADTQYF. The V call is TRBV7-9, the J call TRBJ2-3; D is perhaps TRBD2 (7 bases). V was clipped by 7 bases and J by 4 bases, with 15 bases between them. Germline CDR1 reads SEHNR; CDR2 reads FQNEAQ (reference sequence). The CDR3 extends over 14 amino acids.

This rearrangement joins TRBV11-3 to TRBJ2-7; TRBD2 agrees at 10 bases. V was clipped by 0 bases and J by 0 bases; unmatched bases: 8. Germline V lookup: CDR1 SGHNT, CDR2 YENEEA. CDR3 length: 18 residues. In nucleotides, the CDR3 is TGTGCCAGCAGCTTAGATAGGCCTAGCGGGGGAAACTCCTACGAGCAGTACTTC. It is translated as CASSLDRPSGGNSYEQYF.

The rearrangement uses TRBV4-1 and TRBJ2-2; a weak D match, TRBD2 (7 bases). Germline CDR1 is MGHRA and CDR2 is YSYEKL. V gave up 1 base and J gave up 4 bases, with 13 bases separating them. The CDR3 is 16 amino acids. The CDR3 coding sequence is TGCGCCAGCAGCCAAGGGGGGGGCCGGAGCACCGGGGAGCTGTTTTTT. Its translation: CASSQGGGRSTGELFF.